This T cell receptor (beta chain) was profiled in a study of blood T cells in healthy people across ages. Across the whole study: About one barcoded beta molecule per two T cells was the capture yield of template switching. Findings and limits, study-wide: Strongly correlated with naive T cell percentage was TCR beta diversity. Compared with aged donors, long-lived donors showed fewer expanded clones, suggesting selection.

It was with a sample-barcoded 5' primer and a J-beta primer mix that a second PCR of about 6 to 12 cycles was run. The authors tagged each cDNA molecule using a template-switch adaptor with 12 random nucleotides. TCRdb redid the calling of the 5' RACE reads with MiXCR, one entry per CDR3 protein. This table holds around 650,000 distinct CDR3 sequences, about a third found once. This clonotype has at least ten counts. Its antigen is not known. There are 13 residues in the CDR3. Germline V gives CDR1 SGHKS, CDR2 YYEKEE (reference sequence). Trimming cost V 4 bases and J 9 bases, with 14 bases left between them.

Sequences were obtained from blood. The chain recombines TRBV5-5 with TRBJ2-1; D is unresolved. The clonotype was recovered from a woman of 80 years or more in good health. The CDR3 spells CASSPLIFSEQFF. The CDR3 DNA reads TGTGCCAGCAGCCCCCTAATATTCAGTGAGCAGTTCTTC.